This TCR beta chain was sequenced for a study of metastatic and nonmetastatic thyroid tumors. The study's findings and limits: When malignant thyroid tumors were compared with benign nodules, TCR beta diversity was reportedly significantly higher in the malignant tumors. This held in both blood and tumor samples.

CDR3 length equals 15 residues. In germline, CDR1 is SNHLY, CDR2 FYNNEI. With V trimmed by 4 bases and J by 4 bases, 3 bases remained unmatched. This clone was observed many times. Antigen specificity is unknown. Thyroid surgery had not been preceded by any treatment in any patient. From the PCR reads, TCRdb re-called clones with MiXCR. The sample has approximately 82,000 clones, around 13% seen once. The clonotype comes from a female donor with papillary thyroid cancer or a benign thyroid nodule (not recorded which). Some clones in this sample may be carry-over from other donors' samples. The rearrangement uses TRBV2 and TRBJ2-1; 11 bases align to TRBD2. Source material: tumor tissue. The CDR3 coding sequence is TGTGCCAGCAGTGGGCTAGCGGGAGGTTACAATGAGCAGTTCTTC. The encoded protein is CASSGLAGGYNEQFF.